The 17 T cell receptor beta chains listed next were all sequenced from one sample in a study of T cell responses to AZD1222 COVID-19 vaccine. Profiling relied on immunoSEQ multiplex PCR, and the TCRdb table lists in-frame clones only, not all of them. Here the sample spans 55,000 to 80,000 clones, 65% to 80% being singletons. This specimen was peripheral blood, taken on day 0 of AZD1222 vaccination. Source of these receptors: an adult in good health.

This clone was observed once. This chain's CDR3 is CASSPHPGRSNQPQHF. DNA of the CDR3: TGTGCCAGCAGCCCTCACCCGGGACGTAGCAATCAGCCCCAGCATTTT. The chain recombines TRBV21-1 with TRBJ1-5. TRBV21-1 is an annotated pseudogene. The CDR3 sequence is 16 residues long.

V usage is TRBV4-3 and J usage is TRBJ1-5, with D maybe TRBD1 (5 bases). This CDR3 contains 15 residues. Trimming removed 0 bases at V and 4 bases at J, with 10 bases between. Germline V gene lookup returns CDR1 LGHNA and CDR2 YSLEER. CDR3 bases: TGCGCCAGCAGCCAAGATCAGGGCGGGAATCAGCCCCAGCATTTT. This translates into CASSQDQGGNQPQHF.

This clone was counted many times. The chain carries TRBV4-1 and TRBJ2-7; 8 bases map to TRBD2. This CDR3 region has 15 residues. Germline CDR1 MGHRA, CDR2 YSYEKL. V shed 0 bases and J 2 bases; nucleotides not matched to a gene: 3. The CDR3: CASSQEASGPYEQYF. CDR3 DNA: TGCGCCAGCAGCCAAGAGGCTAGCGGGCCCTACGAGCAGTACTTC.

CDR3 sequence (DNA): TGTGCCAGTAACAGGGGGCCAGACTATGGCTACACCTTC. It is translated as CASNRGPDYGYTF. This rearrangement joins TRBV19 to TRBJ1-2, with TRBD1 matching over 9 bases. The CDR3 totals 13 residues. Trimming took 7 bases from V and 3 from J; bases not matched to a gene: 3. In germline, CDR1 is LNHDA, CDR2 SQIVND (reference sequence).

The gene calls are TRBV5-4 and TRBJ2-2; no clear D. The CDR3 extends over 15 amino acids. Germline V gives CDR1 SGHNT, CDR2 YYREEE (reference sequence). Trimming removed 1 base at V and 2 bases at J, with 9 bases between. In DNA form, the CDR3 reads TGTGCCAGCAGCTTGTACAGCTCTAACACCGGGGAGCTGTTTTTT. Protein product: CASSLYSSNTGELFF.

The J gene is TRBJ1-2, the V gene TRBV4-3; D uncertain. The V and J ends lost 4 bases and 8 bases respectively, with 23 bases between them. CDR1 and CDR2 from the germline V gene are LGHNA and YSLEER. The CDR3 contains 16 residues. CDR3 region: CASSLWLTSQNSGYTF. DNA of the CDR3: TGCGCCAGCAGCCTTTGGCTGACTTCCCAAAATTCCGGCTACACCTTC.

The J gene is TRBJ2-1, the V gene TRBV27; TRBD2 matches at 11 bases. The V and J ends lost 6 bases and 2 bases, in that order; junction bases with no gene match: 3. This CDR3 region has 15 residues. Germline V gene lookup returns CDR1 MNHEY and CDR2 SMNVEV (reference sequence). The CDR3 DNA reads TGTGCCAGCAGCCAACTAGCGGGGGCCTACAATGAGCAGTTCTTC. Protein product: CASSQLAGAYNEQFF.

J is TRBJ1-2 and V is TRBV7-2, with TRBD1 matching over 10 bases. This CDR3 has 14 residues. Per the germline V gene, CDR1 is SGHTA and CDR2 is FQGNSA. V lost 5 bases to trimming and J lost 4 bases; unmatched junction nucleotides: 4. The DNA of the CDR3 is TGTGCCAGCAGCGACTGGACAGGGGGCTATGGCTACACCTTC. It codes for CASSDWTGGYGYTF.

The chain uses TRBV4-3 and TRBJ1-1; the D gene is possibly TRBD1 (5 bases). Germline loops: CDR1 LGHNA, CDR2 YSLEER. The CDR3 totals 14 residues. The V end was cut by 0 bases, the J end by 5 bases, with 10 bases between. The chain's CDR3 is CASSQDWGGTEAFF. CDR3 DNA: TGCGCCAGCAGCCAAGATTGGGGCGGGACTGAAGCTTTCTTT.

V and J are TRBV7-8 and TRBJ1-1, with D possibly being TRBD1 (5 bases). Trimming took off 7 bases at V and 5 bases at J, with 20 bases between the two ends. This CDR3 contains 15 residues. Looked up from germline, CDR1 is SGHVS and CDR2 is FQNEAQ. CDR3 nucleotide sequence: TGTGCCAGCACCTTGTTCCACCAGGGCGGAACTGAAGCTTTCTTT. Its translation is CASTLFHQGGTEAFF.

This clone was detected only a few times. V usage is TRBV5-1 and J usage is TRBJ2-3; 7 positions agree with TRBD2. There are 15 residues in the CDR3. J lost 1 base, V lost 7 bases, and 9 bases had no gene match. CDR1 SGHRS and CDR2 YFSETQ come from the germline V gene. The CDR3 DNA sequence: TGCGCCAGCTCCTTTGGGGGACTACGCACAGATACGCAGTATTTT. Its translation is CASSFGGLRTDTQYF.

V gene TRBV7-2 combines with J gene TRBJ2-7; D possibly uses TRBD1 or TRBD2 (6 bases each). This CDR3 has 17 residues. Germline V lookup: CDR1 SGHTA, CDR2 FQGNSA. With 5 bases removed from V and 3 bases from J, the gap between germline ends came to 23 bases. The CDR3 region has the DNA TGTGCCAGCAGCCCCGTAGGGGGGTCGGGGGCCTACTACGAGCAGTACTTC. Its protein is CASSPVGGSGAYYEQYF.

V usage is TRBV7-2 and J usage is TRBJ2-4; 8 bases match TRBD2. After removal of 4 bases from V and 3 bases from J, the junction contained 8 bases not matched to a gene. Germline loops: CDR1 SGHTA, CDR2 FQGNSA. The CDR3 has 16 residues. The CDR3 DNA is TGTGCCAGCAGCTGGAGCGGGGGTCGAGGCAAAAACATTCAGTACTTC. Translated: CASSWSGGRGKNIQYF.

This rearrangement joins TRBV4-3 to TRBJ1-1, with 12 bases matching TRBD1. This CDR3 has 17 residues. CDR1 is LGHNA and CDR2 is YSLEER in the germline V gene. V dropped 5 bases and J dropped 4; count of bases not matched to a gene: 11. This chain's CDR3 is CASSERDRGHPLTEAFF. CDR3 sequence (DNA): TGCGCCAGCAGCGAACGGGACAGGGGGCACCCACTCACTGAAGCTTTCTTT.

The CDR3: CASLKGESGYTF. In nucleotides, the CDR3 is TGTGCCAGCCTTAAAGGGGAATCAGGCTACACCTTC. The chain employs TRBV28 and TRBJ1-2; D is perhaps TRBD1 (5 bases). The V and J ends lost 8 bases and 8 bases respectively, with 15 bases between them. The CDR3 runs 12 residues. The germline gives CDR1 MDHEN, CDR2 SYDVKM.

The chain joins TRBV2 to TRBJ1-1, with TRBD1 identical over 9 bases. After removal of 7 bases from V and 1 base from J, the junction contained 10 bases not matched to a gene. CDR1 is SNHLY and CDR2 is FYNNEI in the germline V gene. The CDR3 length is 16 residues. The CDR3 reads CASTGDRDVGNTEAFF. CDR3 nucleotide sequence: TGTGCCAGCACTGGGGACAGGGACGTTGGGAACACTGAAGCTTTCTTT.

The chain is built from TRBV5-1 and TRBJ2-5; a possible D gene is TRBD1 (5 bases). This CDR3 is 15 amino acids long. CDR1 SGHRS and CDR2 YFSETQ come from the germline V gene. V lost 0 bases and J lost 5, with 14 bases in between. CDR3 in amino acids: CASSLEGFGAETQYF. For the CDR3, the DNA is TGCGCCAGCAGCTTGGAGGGGTTTGGCGCGGAGACCCAGTACTTC.